This T cell receptor beta chain was recorded in a study of blood T cell repertoires in COVID-19. Study summary: Whether acute or convalescent, the COVID-19 samples came from the United States, Italy and Spain. Sample material is recorded as cDNA or gDNA derived from T cells, B-cell-depleted T cells, or PBMCs.

The CDR3 runs to 20 residues. V lost 5 bases to trimming and J lost 0 bases; unmatched junction nucleotides: 11. The V gene's germline CDR1 is SGHVS and CDR2 FQNEAQ. Study processing details: The authors estimated nucleated cell counts from reference gene primer amplification. The data were produced by immunoSEQ multiplex PCR, yet TCRdb's version contains in-frame clones alone and is incomplete. That table furnishes V, J and clone size, whereas the DNA furnished D and trimming. The table has approximately 200,000 clones, around 86% seen once. This clonotype originated in a woman in her thirties with active or convalescent COVID-19. Sequences were obtained from peripheral blood. The chain has TRBV7-8 and TRBJ2-3; TRBD2 matches 16 bases. The CDR3 here is CASSKGLGTSGGESTDTQYF. In nucleotides, the CDR3 is TGTGCCAGCAGCAAAGGCCTCGGGACTAGCGGGGGGGAAAGCACAGATACGCAGTATTTT.